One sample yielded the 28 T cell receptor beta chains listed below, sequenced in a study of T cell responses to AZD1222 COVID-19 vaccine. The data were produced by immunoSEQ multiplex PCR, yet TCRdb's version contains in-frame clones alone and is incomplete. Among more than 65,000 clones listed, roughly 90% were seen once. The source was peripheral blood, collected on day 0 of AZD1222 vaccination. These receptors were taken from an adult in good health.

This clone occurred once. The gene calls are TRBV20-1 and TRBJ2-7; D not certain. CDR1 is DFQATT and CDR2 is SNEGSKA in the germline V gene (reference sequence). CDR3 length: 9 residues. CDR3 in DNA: TGCAGCTCCGAGAGGGAGCAGTACTTC. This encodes CSSEREQYF.

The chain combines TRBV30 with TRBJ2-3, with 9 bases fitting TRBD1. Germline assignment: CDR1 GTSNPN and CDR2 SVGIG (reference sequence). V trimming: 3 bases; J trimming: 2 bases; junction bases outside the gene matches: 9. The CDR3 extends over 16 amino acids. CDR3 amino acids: CAWSVGQGGTTDTQYF. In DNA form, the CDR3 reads TGTGCCTGGAGCGTGGGACAGGGAGGGACCACAGATACGCAGTATTTT.

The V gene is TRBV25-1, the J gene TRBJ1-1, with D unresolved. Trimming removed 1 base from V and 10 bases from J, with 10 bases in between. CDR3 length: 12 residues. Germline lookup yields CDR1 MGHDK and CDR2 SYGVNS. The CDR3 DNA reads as TGTGCCAGCAGTGAATCCGGGTGGGGAGCTTTCTTT. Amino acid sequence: CASSESGWGAFF.

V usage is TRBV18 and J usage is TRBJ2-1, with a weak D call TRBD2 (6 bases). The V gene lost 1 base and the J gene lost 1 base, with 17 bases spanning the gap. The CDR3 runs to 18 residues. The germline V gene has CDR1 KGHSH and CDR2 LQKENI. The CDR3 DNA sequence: TGTGCCAGCTCACCACGGGTCTTATTTGGGGGGTCCTACAATGAGCAGTTCTTC. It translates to CASSPRVLFGGSYNEQFF. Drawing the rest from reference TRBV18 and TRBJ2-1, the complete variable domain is NAGVMQNPRHLVRRRGQEARLRCSPMKGHSHVYWYRQLPEEGLKFMVYLQKENIIDESGMPKERFSAEFPKEGPSILRIQQVVRGDSAAYFCASSPRVLFGGSYNEQFFGPGTRLTVL.

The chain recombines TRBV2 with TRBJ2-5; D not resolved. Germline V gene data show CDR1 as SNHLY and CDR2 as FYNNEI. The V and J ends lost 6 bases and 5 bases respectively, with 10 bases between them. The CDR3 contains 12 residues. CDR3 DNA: TGTGCCAGCAGAAAGGGTGGTGAGACCCAGTACTTC. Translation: CASRKGGETQYF.

The CDR3: CASSEVQGDYEQYF. The CDR3 nucleotides read TGCGCCAGCAGTGAGGTGCAGGGGGACTACGAGCAGTACTTC. J is TRBJ2-7 and V is TRBV10-2; 7 bases map to TRBD1. V was clipped by 2 bases and J by 3 bases; unmatched bases: 4. The CDR3 contains 14 residues. Germline V gives CDR1 WSHSY, CDR2 SAAADI.

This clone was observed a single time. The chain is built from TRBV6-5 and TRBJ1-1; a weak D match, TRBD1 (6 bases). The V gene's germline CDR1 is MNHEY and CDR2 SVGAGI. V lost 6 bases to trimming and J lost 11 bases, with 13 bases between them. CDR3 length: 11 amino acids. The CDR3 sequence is CASSKTGLAFF. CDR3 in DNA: TGTGCCAGCAGCAAAACAGGGTTGGCTTTCTTT.

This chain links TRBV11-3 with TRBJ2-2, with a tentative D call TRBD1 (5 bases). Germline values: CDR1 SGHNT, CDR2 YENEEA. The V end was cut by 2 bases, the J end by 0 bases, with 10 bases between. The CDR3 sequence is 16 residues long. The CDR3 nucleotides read TGTGCCAGCAGCTTACGGACAATGGCGAACACCGGGGAGCTGTTTTTT. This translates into CASSLRTMANTGELFF. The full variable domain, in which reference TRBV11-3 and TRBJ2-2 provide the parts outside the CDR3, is EAGVVQSPRYKIIEKKQPVAFWCNPISGHNTLYWYLQNLGQGPELLIRYENEEAVDDSQLPKDRFSAERLKGVDSTLKIQPAELGDSAVYLCASSLRTMANTGELFFGEGSRLTVL.

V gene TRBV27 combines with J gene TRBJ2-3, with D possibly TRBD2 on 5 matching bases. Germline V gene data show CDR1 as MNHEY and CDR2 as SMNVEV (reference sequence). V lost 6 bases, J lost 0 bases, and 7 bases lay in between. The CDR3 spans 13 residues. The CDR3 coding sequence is TGTGCCAGCAGGAGGGAAAGCACAGATACGCAGTATTTT. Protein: CASRRESTDTQYF.

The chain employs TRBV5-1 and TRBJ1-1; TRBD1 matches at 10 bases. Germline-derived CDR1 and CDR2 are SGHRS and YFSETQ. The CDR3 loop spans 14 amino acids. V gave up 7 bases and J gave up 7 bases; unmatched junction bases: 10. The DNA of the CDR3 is TGCGCCAGCCATTCCGGGACAGGGGCTATTGAAGCTTTCTTT. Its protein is CASHSGTGAIEAFF.

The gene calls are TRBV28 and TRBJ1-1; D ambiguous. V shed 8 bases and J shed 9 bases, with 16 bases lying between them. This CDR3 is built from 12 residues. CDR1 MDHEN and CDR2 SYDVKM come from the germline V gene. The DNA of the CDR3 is TGTGCCAGCCTCGGGGAGGGAGACCAAGCTTTCTTT. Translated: CASLGEGDQAFF. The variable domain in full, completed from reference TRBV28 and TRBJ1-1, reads DVKVTQSSRYLVKRTGEKVFLECVQDMDHENMFWYRQDPGLGLRLIYFSYDVKMKEKGDIPEGYSVSREKKERFSLILESASTNQTSMYLCASLGEGDQAFFGQGTRLTVV.

DNA of the CDR3: TGCGCCAGCAGTGAGTCGCGCGGGAATGAAAAACTGTTTTTT. It yields the protein CASSESRGNEKLFF. The genes are TRBV10-1 and TRBJ1-4; D unclear. Germline CDR1 and CDR2: WNHNN and SYGVQD (reference sequence). This CDR3 comprises 14 residues. Trimming pared 0 bases from V and 5 bases from J, leaving 7 bases between.

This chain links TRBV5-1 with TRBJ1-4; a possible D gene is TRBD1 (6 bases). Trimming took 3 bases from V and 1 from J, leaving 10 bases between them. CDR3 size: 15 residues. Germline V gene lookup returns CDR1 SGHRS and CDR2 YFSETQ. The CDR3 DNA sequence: TGCGCCAGCAGCTCATTACAGGGAACTAATGAAAAACTGTTTTTT. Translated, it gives CASSSLQGTNEKLFF.

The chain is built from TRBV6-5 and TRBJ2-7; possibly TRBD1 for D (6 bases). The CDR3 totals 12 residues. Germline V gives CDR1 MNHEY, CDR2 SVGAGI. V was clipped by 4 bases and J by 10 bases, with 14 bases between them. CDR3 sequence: CASSLQGEVQYF. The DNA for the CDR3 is TGTGCCAGCAGTTTACAGGGCGAGGTTCAGTACTTC.

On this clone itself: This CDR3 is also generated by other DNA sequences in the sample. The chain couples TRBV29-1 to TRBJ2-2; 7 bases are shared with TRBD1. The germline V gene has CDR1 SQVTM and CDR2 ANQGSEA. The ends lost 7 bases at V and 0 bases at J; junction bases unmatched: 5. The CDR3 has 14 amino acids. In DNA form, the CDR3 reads TGCAGCGCTAGGACAGGAGCGAACACCGGGGAGCTGTTTTTT. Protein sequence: CSARTGANTGELFF.

CDR3 sequence: CASLSRSGPFNEQFF. In DNA form, the CDR3 reads TGTGCCAGCCTGTCCCGTAGCGGACCCTTCAATGAGCAGTTCTTC. The chain has TRBV6-6 and TRBJ2-1; D is possibly TRBD2 (6 bases). Deletions cut 8 bases from V and 6 bases from J, with 20 bases between. This CDR3 is built from 15 residues. The V gene's germline CDR1 is MNHNY and CDR2 SVGAGI (reference sequence).

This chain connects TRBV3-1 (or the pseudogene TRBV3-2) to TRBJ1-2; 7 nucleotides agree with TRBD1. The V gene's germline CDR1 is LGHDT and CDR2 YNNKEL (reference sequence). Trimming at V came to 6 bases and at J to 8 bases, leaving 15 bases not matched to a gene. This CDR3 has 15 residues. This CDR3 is CASSGEEGAFLGYTF. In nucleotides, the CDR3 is TGTGCCAGCAGTGGGGAGGAGGGGGCGTTTTTGGGCTACACCTTC.

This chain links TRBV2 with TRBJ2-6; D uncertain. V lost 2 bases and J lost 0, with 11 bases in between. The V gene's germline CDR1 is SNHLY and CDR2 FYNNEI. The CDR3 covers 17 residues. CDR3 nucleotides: TGTGCCAGCAGTGAAACCACCTCCAGCTCTGGGGCCAACGTCCTGACTTTC. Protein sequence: CASSETTSSSGANVLTF.

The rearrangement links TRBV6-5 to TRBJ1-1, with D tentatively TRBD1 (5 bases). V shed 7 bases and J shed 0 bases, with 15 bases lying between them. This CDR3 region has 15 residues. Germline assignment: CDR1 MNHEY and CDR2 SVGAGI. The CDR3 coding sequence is TGTGCCAGCATCCCTCCAGGACAACTGAACACTGAAGCTTTCTTT. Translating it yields CASIPPGQLNTEAFF.

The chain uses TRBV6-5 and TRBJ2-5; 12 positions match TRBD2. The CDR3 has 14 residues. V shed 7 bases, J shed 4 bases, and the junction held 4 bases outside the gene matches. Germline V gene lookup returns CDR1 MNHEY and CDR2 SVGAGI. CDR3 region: CASIGLAGRETQYF. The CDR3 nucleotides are TGTGCCAGCATCGGACTAGCGGGAAGAGAGACCCAGTACTTC.

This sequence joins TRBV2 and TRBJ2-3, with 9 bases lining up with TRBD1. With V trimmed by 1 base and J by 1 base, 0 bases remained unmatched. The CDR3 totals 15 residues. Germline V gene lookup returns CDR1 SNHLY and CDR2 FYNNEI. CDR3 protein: CASSEGQGGTDTQYF. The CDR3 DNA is TGTGCCAGCAGTGAAGGACAGGGGGGCACAGATACGCAGTATTTT.

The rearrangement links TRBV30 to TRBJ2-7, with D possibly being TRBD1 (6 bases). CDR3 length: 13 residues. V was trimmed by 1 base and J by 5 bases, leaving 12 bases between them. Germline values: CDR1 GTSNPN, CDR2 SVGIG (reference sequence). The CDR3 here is CAWSARGVHEQYF. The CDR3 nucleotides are TGTGCCTGGAGTGCCAGGGGTGTCCACGAGCAGTACTTC. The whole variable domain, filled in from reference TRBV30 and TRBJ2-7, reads SQTIHQWPATLVQPVGSPLSLECTVEGTSNPNLYWYRQAAGRGLQLLFYSVGIGQISSEVPQNLSASRPQDRQFILSSKKLLLSDSGFYLCAWSARGVHEQYFGPGTRLTVT.

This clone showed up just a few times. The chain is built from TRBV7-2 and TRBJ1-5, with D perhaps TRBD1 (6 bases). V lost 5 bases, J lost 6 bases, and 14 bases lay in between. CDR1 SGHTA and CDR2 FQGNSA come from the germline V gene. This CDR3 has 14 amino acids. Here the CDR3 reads CASSSYRESQPQHF. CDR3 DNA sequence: TGTGCCAGCAGCAGTTACAGGGAGAGTCAGCCCCAGCATTTT.

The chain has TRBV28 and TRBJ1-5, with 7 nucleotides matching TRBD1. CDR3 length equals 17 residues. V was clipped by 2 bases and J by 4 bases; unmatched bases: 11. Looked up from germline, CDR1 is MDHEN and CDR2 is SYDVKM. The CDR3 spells CASSLKGVRGRNQPQHF. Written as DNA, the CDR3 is TGTGCCAGCAGTTTAAAAGGGGTGAGGGGGCGGAATCAGCCCCAGCATTTT.

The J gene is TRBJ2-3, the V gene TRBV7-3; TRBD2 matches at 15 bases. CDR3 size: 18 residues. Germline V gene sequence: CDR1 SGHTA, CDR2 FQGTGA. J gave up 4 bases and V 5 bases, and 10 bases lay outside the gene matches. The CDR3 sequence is CASSPVGTSGGNPDTQYF. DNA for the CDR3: TGTGCCAGCAGCCCCGTGGGGACTAGCGGGGGGAACCCAGATACGCAGTATTTT.

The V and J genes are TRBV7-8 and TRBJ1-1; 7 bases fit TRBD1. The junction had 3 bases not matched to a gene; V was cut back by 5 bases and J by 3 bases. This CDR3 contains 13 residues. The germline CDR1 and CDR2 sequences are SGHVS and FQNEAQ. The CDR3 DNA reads TGTGCCAGCAGCATTACAGGGGACACTGAAGCTTTCTTT. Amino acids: CASSITGDTEAFF. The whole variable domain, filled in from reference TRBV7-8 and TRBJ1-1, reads GAGVSQSPRYKVAKRGQDVALRCDPISGHVSLFWYQQALGQGPEFLTYFQNEAQLDKSGLPSDRFFAERPEGSVSTLKIQRTQQEDSAVYLCASSITGDTEAFFGQGTRLTVV.

The CDR3 nucleotides read TGTGCCAGCAGTCCCCGGGGGCCTAATGAAAAACTGTTTTTT. This sequence encodes CASSPRGPNEKLFF. The V and J genes are TRBV3-1 (or the pseudogene TRBV3-2) and TRBJ1-4, with a tentative D call TRBD1 (6 bases). From germline, CDR1 is LGHDT and CDR2 YNNKEL (reference sequence). V dropped 6 bases and J dropped 3 bases, with 11 bases sitting between them. This CDR3 contains 14 residues.

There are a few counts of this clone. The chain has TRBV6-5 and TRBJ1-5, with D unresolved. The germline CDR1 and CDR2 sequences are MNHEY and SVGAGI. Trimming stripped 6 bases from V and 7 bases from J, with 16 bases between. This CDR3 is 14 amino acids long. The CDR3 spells CASSPQSGNQPQHF. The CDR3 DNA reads TGTGCCAGCAGCCCACAATCCGGGAACCAGCCCCAGCATTTT.